The 30 T cell receptor beta chains below all came from one sample that was sequenced in a study of CD8+CD57+ T cells in acquired aplastic anemia (dated by TCRdb to 2017 to 2018). Sequencing instrument: Illumina HiSeq 2000. TCR beta VDJ combination and CDR3 sequence profiling used genomic DNA as the template. Clones were called with MiXCR by TCRdb after fastp trimmed the public reads at Q25, and only in-frame beta chains were retained. CDR3 protein sequences are deduplicated, and each keeps its most common genes and DNA. For this sample there are roughly 200,000 distinct CDR3 sequences; 63% appear just once. Approximately 40% of the sample comes from the top ten. Patients chosen for sequencing had shown expansion of CD8+CD57+ cells by flow cytometry. Sequencing used sorted CD4+, CD8+, or CD8+CD57+ T cells (not recorded which) from PBMCs. All receptors derive from a human donor with aplastic anemia.

This clonotype is a singleton in its sample. The chain links TRBV7-3 to TRBJ1-1; a possible D gene is TRBD1 (5 bases). The V end was cut by 3 bases, the J end by 6 bases, with 14 bases between. Germline CDR1 and CDR2: SGHTA and FQGTGA. The CDR3 has 14 residues. CDR3 coding DNA: TGTGCCAGCAGCTTGGGACCGCCCTTGGCTGAAGCTTTCTTT. Translation: CASSLGPPLAEAFF.

The J gene is TRBJ1-6, the V gene TRBV9, with D unclear. The CDR3 covers 12 residues. The germline V and J ends were trimmed by 2 bases and 8 bases, with 5 bases remaining between them. Germline CDR1 reads SGDLS; CDR2 reads YYNGEE. The CDR3 sequence is CASSVPDSPLHF. The CDR3 DNA sequence: TGTGCCAGCAGCGTGCCGGATTCACCCCTCCACTTT.

CDR3 loop: CASSTDPGGEGSPLHF. The CDR3 nucleotides are TGTGCCAGTAGTACCGACCCAGGGGGCGAAGGTTCACCCCTCCACTTT. This chain connects TRBV19 to TRBJ1-6, with 8 nucleotides matching TRBD1. CDR3 length: 16 residues. V was clipped by 4 bases and J by 9 bases; unmatched bases: 11. Germline lookup yields CDR1 LNHDA and CDR2 SQIVND (reference sequence).

Many counts were recorded for this clonotype. V gene TRBV5-4 combines with J gene TRBJ1-2; 7 nucleotides align to TRBD1. V shed 6 bases, J shed 4 bases, and the junction held 9 bases outside the gene matches. This CDR3 is 14 amino acids long. Germline CDR1 and CDR2: SGHNT and YYREEE (reference sequence). The CDR3 DNA follows: TGTGCCAGCAAGGTCGGAGGGGGCACCTATGGCTACACCTTC. Translated: CASKVGGGTYGYTF.

The chain combines TRBV20-1 with TRBJ1-2; D possibly corresponds to TRBD1 (5 bases). V gave up 5 bases and J gave up 6 bases, with 16 bases separating them. Looked up from germline, CDR1 is DFQATT and CDR2 is SNEGSKA (reference sequence). The CDR3 has 13 amino acids. Here the CDR3 reads CSAGDRRRDGYTF. Here the CDR3 DNA reads TGCAGTGCTGGGGACCGCCGCCGCGATGGCTACACCTTC.

The chain employs TRBV9 and TRBJ1-2; 8 bases agree with TRBD1. CDR3 length: 17 amino acids. Germline loops: CDR1 SGDLS, CDR2 YYNGEE. With V trimmed by 0 bases and J by 4 bases, 11 bases remained unmatched. The CDR3 region is CASSVAPSRGQLYGYTF. CDR3 nucleotide sequence: TGTGCCAGCAGCGTAGCTCCCTCCAGGGGGCAGCTCTATGGCTACACCTTC.

This clonotype was counted ten times or more. The chain carries TRBV29-1 and TRBJ2-1, with TRBD1 matching 9 bases. The germline CDR1 and CDR2 sequences are SQVTM and ANQGSEA. V was clipped by 5 bases and J by 4 bases; unmatched bases: 6. This CDR3 contains 14 residues. This CDR3 is CSVTDRGKYNEQFF. The CDR3 coding sequence is TGCAGCGTTACCGACAGGGGGAAGTACAATGAGCAGTTCTTC.

In its sample, this clonotype was seen a few times. J is TRBJ1-2 and V is TRBV20-1; D is possibly TRBD1 (5 bases). V gave up 1 base and J gave up 3 bases, with 9 bases separating them. The germline CDR1 and CDR2 sequences are DFQATT and SNEGSKA (reference sequence). The CDR3 spans 13 residues. CDR3: CSARVGGYYGYTF. The CDR3 bases are TGCAGTGCTAGAGTGGGGGGATACTATGGCTACACCTTC.

The chain's CDR3 is CASRDFGTNSGNTIYF. The CDR3, as DNA: TGTGCCAGTAGGGACTTCGGGACGAACTCTGGAAACACCATATATTTT. This chain joins TRBV19 and TRBJ1-3; D perhaps matches TRBD1 (5 bases). The germline CDR1 and CDR2 sequences are LNHDA and SQIVND (reference sequence). The CDR3 is made up of 16 amino acids. V shed 6 bases and J shed 0 bases, with 15 bases lying between them.

J is TRBJ2-7 and V is TRBV7-6, with 7 bases that match TRBD2. J lost 0 bases, V lost 0 bases, and 8 bases had no gene match. Looked up from germline, CDR1 is SGHVS and CDR2 is FNYEAQ. The CDR3 is made up of 17 amino acids. The CDR3 region has the DNA TGTGCCAGCAGCTTAGCGGCCGGGCGGGGGAGCTCCTACGAGCAGTACTTC. Protein sequence: CASSLAAGRGSSYEQYF.

V gene TRBV5-6 combines with J gene TRBJ1-1; D possibly corresponds to TRBD1 (5 bases). V was clipped by 2 bases and J by 4 bases, with 12 bases between them. The CDR3 is 14 residues long. Germline-derived CDR1 and CDR2 are SGHDT and YYEEEE. The CDR3 is CASSFQGRGTEAFF. The DNA of the CDR3 is TGTGCCAGCAGCTTCCAGGGTCGGGGCACTGAAGCTTTCTTT.

On this clonotype: With a much larger clone just one base away, this may be a read error. The DNA for the CDR3 is TGTGCCAGCGGTGAAGCGAGCTTAGGGTCAGCCTTTCAAGAGACCCAGTACTTC. Amino acids: CASGEASLGSAFQETQYF. The chain combines TRBV6-1 with TRBJ2-5; D unclear. Per germline, CDR1 MNHNS and CDR2 SASEGT. The CDR3 totals 18 residues.

This clonotype has only a few counts. This chain uses TRBV24-1 with TRBJ2-7; D is undetermined. Germline CDR1 KGHDR, CDR2 SFDVKD. There are 14 residues in the CDR3. Trimming stripped 7 bases from V and 0 bases from J, with 12 bases between. The CDR3 DNA reads as TGTGCCACCAGCACCGGGCCTCCCTCCTACGAGCAGTACTTC. This translates into CATSTGPPSYEQYF.

This clonotype was seen once. V gene TRBV10-3 combines with J gene TRBJ1-2; no definite D call. V lost 4 bases to trimming and J lost 4 bases, with 16 bases between them. The CDR3 has 15 residues. Germline assignment: CDR1 ENHRY and CDR2 SYGVKD. CDR3 nucleotides: TGTGCCATCAGTGTACGGTATGGGTGGCCCTATGGCTACACCTTC. Its translation: CAISVRYGWPYGYTF.

This clonotype occurred many times. V and J are TRBV29-1 and TRBJ2-3; 9 bases are shared with TRBD2. After removal of 4 bases from V and 8 bases from J, the junction contained 7 bases not matched to a gene. Germline CDR1 SQVTM, CDR2 ANQGSEA. The CDR3 contains 13 residues. CDR3 protein: CSVVWLAGFTQYF. The DNA of the CDR3 is TGCAGCGTTGTTTGGCTAGCGGGGTTTACGCAGTATTTT.

This clonotype was observed many times. This chain uses TRBV3-1 with TRBJ2-1; D call uncertain. Germline CDR1 and CDR2: LGHDT and YNNKEL (reference sequence). There are 12 residues in the CDR3. The V gene lost 1 base and the J gene lost 6 bases, with 4 bases spanning the gap. The CDR3 protein is CASSQGSNEQFF. The CDR3 DNA reads as TGTGCCAGCAGCCAAGGGTCCAATGAGCAGTTCTTC.

The genes are TRBV29-1 and TRBJ2-3; D uncertain. This CDR3 has 12 amino acids. V was pared by 6 bases and J by 0 bases, with 7 bases between. CDR1 is SQVTM and CDR2 is ANQGSEA in the germline V gene. Here the CDR3 reads CSVTASTDTQYF. CDR3 DNA sequence: TGCAGCGTCACGGCTAGCACAGATACGCAGTATTTT.

The chain uses TRBV7-9 and TRBJ1-4; D is perhaps TRBD1 (6 bases). V lost 1 base and J 8 bases, leaving 20 bases between the germline ends. CDR1 SEHNR and CDR2 FQNEAQ come from the germline V gene (reference sequence). CDR3 length: 17 residues. CDR3 amino acids: CASSLGGPGTRDEKLFF. The DNA for the CDR3 is TGTGCCAGCAGCTTAGGGGGACCCGGGACACGGGACGAAAAACTGTTTTTT.

In regard to this clonotype: One end of the junction does not line up with germline, which may come from a read error. The chain uses TRBV2 and TRBJ2-3; D is uncertain. Germline CDR1 SNHLY, CDR2 FYNNEI. The CDR3 has 14 residues. CDR3 DNA: TGTGCCACCAGTGATTCTATGGTTCAGGTTACGCAGTATTTT. It is translated as CATSDSMVQVTQYF.

The chain joins TRBV20-1 to TRBJ1-2, with a weak D call TRBD1 (6 bases). The V and J ends lost 0 bases and 4 bases respectively, with 12 bases between them. The CDR3 totals 14 residues. Germline V CDR1 and CDR2: DFQATT, SNEGSKA (reference sequence). In DNA, the CDR3 is TGCAGTGCTAGAGATAACAGGGCTGGCTATGGCTACACCTTC. Translation: CSARDNRAGYGYTF.

The sample holds many counts of this clonotype. This chain connects TRBV25-1 to TRBJ2-7, with D perhaps TRBD2 (6 bases). Germline V CDR1 and CDR2: MGHDK, SYGVNS. Trimming removed 5 bases from V and 4 bases from J, with 12 bases in between. There are 13 residues in the CDR3. CDR3 DNA sequence: TGTGCCAGCAGTCTCGACGGGACTTACGAGCAGTACTTC. It encodes CASSLDGTYEQYF.

The rearrangement links TRBV10-3 to TRBJ2-7, with no clear D. The V end lost 0 bases, the J end lost 2 bases, and 5 bases lay between the germline ends. This CDR3 is built from 13 residues. Germline-derived CDR1 and CDR2 are ENHRY and SYGVKD. CDR3 DNA sequence: TGTGCCATCAGTGAGTCGGTAGCCTACGAGCAGTACTTC. The encoded protein is CAISESVAYEQYF.

This clonotype was counted ten times or more. The V and J genes are TRBV20-1 and TRBJ1-2; 9 bases map to TRBD1. V shed 4 bases, J shed 7 bases, and the junction held 7 bases outside the gene matches. The CDR3 covers 13 residues. The germline CDR1 and CDR2 sequences are DFQATT and SNEGSKA (reference sequence). The CDR3 loop reads CSANGQGKGGYTF. As DNA, the CDR3 is TGCAGTGCTAATGGACAGGGGAAAGGTGGCTACACCTTC.

The sample holds many counts of this clonotype. For the CDR3, the DNA is TGTGCCACCAGCACGGGCTATCACCCAGGCGAGCAGTACTTC. Amino acids: CATSTGYHPGEQYF. The J gene is TRBJ2-7, the V gene TRBV15; D is unresolved. V lost 4 bases to trimming and J lost 6 bases, with 16 bases between them. From germline, CDR1 is LNHNV and CDR2 YYDKDF (reference sequence). CDR3 length: 14 residues.

CDR3 nucleotides: TGTGCCAGAGGGGTAGCAGGACTATACACTGAAGCTTTCTTT. Residues: CARGVAGLYTEAFF. The V and J genes are TRBV2 and TRBJ1-1, with TRBD1 as a possible D gene (5 bases). Deletions cut 9 bases from V and 3 bases from J, with 17 bases between. The CDR3 contains 14 residues. Per germline, CDR1 SNHLY and CDR2 FYNNEI.

This clonotype has only a few counts. The V call is TRBV27, the J call TRBJ1-5, with TRBD1 matching 7 bases. The CDR3 is made up of 14 amino acids. In germline, CDR1 is MNHEY, CDR2 SMNVEV (reference sequence). The junction had 8 bases not matched to a gene; V was cut back by 5 bases and J by 7 bases. The DNA for the CDR3 is TGTGCCAGCAGTCTATACAGGGGCGGCCAGCCCCAGCATTTT. This gives the protein CASSLYRGGQPQHF.

J is TRBJ2-7 and V is TRBV19, with a possible D match to TRBD1 (6 bases). The V gene's germline CDR1 is LNHDA and CDR2 SQIVND (reference sequence). V dropped 7 bases and J dropped 3 bases, with 13 bases sitting between them. The CDR3 runs to 13 residues. The CDR3: CASTATGIYEQYF. CDR3 sequence (DNA): TGTGCCAGTACCGCTACAGGGATCTACGAGCAGTACTTC.

J is TRBJ1-2 and V is TRBV2; no clear D gene. Germline loops: CDR1 SNHLY, CDR2 FYNNEI. V dropped 4 bases and J dropped 12 bases, with 9 bases sitting between them. The CDR3 sequence is 10 residues long. CDR3 bases: TGTGCCAGCAGTGCGACTGGGAACACCTTC. As protein: CASSATGNTF. The full variable domain, completed using reference TRBV2 and TRBJ1-2, is EPEVTQTPSHQVTQMGQEVILRCVPISNHLYFYWYRQILGQKVEFLVSFYNNEISEKSEIFDDQFSVERPDGSNFTLKIRSTKLEDSAMYFCASSATGNTFGSGTRLTVV.

This clonotype showed up just a few times. The chain is built from TRBV7-2 and TRBJ2-5; D is perhaps TRBD1 (5 bases). V was shortened by 5 bases and J by 3 bases, with 16 bases between the two germline ends. CDR3 length: 15 residues. CDR1 and CDR2 from the germline V gene are SGHTA and FQGNSA. CDR3 loop: CASSPPRQRKETQYF. The DNA for the CDR3 is TGTGCCAGCAGCCCCCCGCGACAGCGAAAAGAGACCCAGTACTTC.

The rearrangement links TRBV7-6 to TRBJ1-3; D is uncertain. The CDR3 is made up of 14 amino acids. Germline V gene data show CDR1 as SGHVS and CDR2 as FNYEAQ. The V gene lost 1 base and the J gene lost 0 bases, with 4 bases spanning the gap. CDR3 residues: CASSLVGSGNTIYF. CDR3 DNA sequence: TGTGCCAGCAGCTTAGTTGGCTCTGGAAACACCATATATTTT.